The 27 T cell receptor beta chains below were found in one sample sequenced in a study of blood T cell repertoires in COVID-19. This table comes from immunoSEQ multiplex PCR, and its TCRdb copy is limited to in-frame clones, with some not included. This repertoire shows approximately 180,000 clones, roughly 77% found once; its top ten account for about a sixth. Input material: PBMCs or T cells enriched from blood (not recorded which). Receptors were obtained from a woman aged 45-59 years with acute COVID-19.

The J gene is TRBJ1-1, the V gene TRBV5-1; 7 positions agree with TRBD1. The CDR3 has 15 amino acids. CDR1 and CDR2 from the germline V gene are SGHRS and YFSETQ. J was trimmed by 4 bases and V by 4 bases; bases with no gene match: 10. The chain's CDR3 is CASSPQTGLSTEAFF. The DNA for the CDR3 is TGCGCCAGCAGCCCTCAGACAGGGCTGAGCACTGAAGCTTTCTTT.

This clone has a handful of counts. The chain uses TRBV19 and TRBJ2-5; D perhaps matches TRBD2 (5 bases). This CDR3 comprises 15 residues. Between the trimmed V and J ends, which lost 4 bases and 9 bases, there was a span of 21 bases. The germline V gene has CDR1 LNHDA and CDR2 SQIVND (reference sequence). The CDR3: CASSKEIGPTRAQYF. As DNA, the CDR3 is TGTGCCAGTAGTAAGGAAATAGGGCCGACGAGGGCCCAGTACTTC.

The gene calls are TRBV5-5 and TRBJ2-3, with 10 bases matching TRBD2. The CDR3 is 18 residues long. Germline V gene sequence: CDR1 SGHKS, CDR2 YYEKEE (reference sequence). Germline trimming cut 0 bases from V and 2 bases from J; bases unmatched to any gene: 9. DNA for the CDR3: TGTGCCAGCAGCTTGGAGGCTAGCGGGGGCCTTTACACAGATACGCAGTATTTT. Its protein product is CASSLEASGGLYTDTQYF.

V is TRBV6-6 and J is TRBJ1-6; D is ambiguous. Deletions cut 10 bases from V and 5 bases from J, with 15 bases between. The CDR3 sequence is 14 residues long. Germline V CDR1 and CDR2: MNHNY, SVGAGI (reference sequence). DNA for the CDR3: TGTGCCACCGAGGGATCCGGGGATAATTCACCCCTCCACTTT. Protein product: CATEGSGDNSPLHF.

V gene TRBV29-1 combines with J gene TRBJ1-1, with TRBD1 as a possible D gene (5 bases). Per the germline V gene, CDR1 is SQVTM and CDR2 is ANQGSEA. The CDR3 covers 13 residues. Deletions cut 6 bases from V and 0 bases from J, with 11 bases between. The CDR3 coding sequence is TGCAGCGTCTGGGAGGGGATGAACACTGAAGCTTTCTTT. It codes for CSVWEGMNTEAFF.

The chain couples TRBV19 to TRBJ2-1, with unresolved D. This CDR3 has 14 residues. Trimming removed 3 bases from V and 4 bases from J, with 10 bases in between. Germline V gene sequence: CDR1 LNHDA, CDR2 SQIVND (reference sequence). The CDR3, as DNA: TGTGCCAGTAGTATTGGCACCGGGTACAATGAGCAGTTCTTC. Translating gives CASSIGTGYNEQFF.

This chain uses TRBV30 with TRBJ1-2; D is perhaps TRBD1 (6 bases). Germline V gives CDR1 GTSNPN, CDR2 SVGIG (reference sequence). Trimming stripped 3 bases from V and 4 bases from J, with 15 bases between. The CDR3 loop spans 14 amino acids. The CDR3 bases are TGTGCCTGGAGGTTAGGGGGGGCCGGCTATGGCTACACCTTC. This gives the protein CAWRLGGAGYGYTF.

The V and J genes are TRBV4-1 and TRBJ1-4; D perhaps matches TRBD1 (5 bases). Trimming cost V 1 base and J 0 bases, with 12 bases left between them. CDR3 size: 17 residues. Germline V lookup: CDR1 MGHRA, CDR2 YSYEKL. CDR3 sequence reads: CASSQVEGTATNEKLFF. CDR3 coding DNA: TGCGCCAGCAGCCAAGTGGAGGGGACGGCAACTAATGAAAAACTGTTTTTT.

This chain connects TRBV6-5 to TRBJ2-5; maybe TRBD1 (6 bases). The V gene lost 0 bases and the J gene lost 5 bases, with 13 bases spanning the gap. Germline-derived CDR1 and CDR2 are MNHEY and SVGAGI. The CDR3 contains 15 residues. The CDR3 region is CASSYSAGAWETQYF. The DNA for the CDR3 is TGTGCCAGCAGTTACTCGGCAGGGGCGTGGGAGACCCAGTACTTC.

The genes are TRBV7-9 and TRBJ2-2, with D uncertain. This CDR3 spans 13 amino acids. CDR1 and CDR2 from the germline V gene are SEHNR and FQNEAQ (reference sequence). The germline V and J ends were trimmed by 7 bases and 4 bases, with 10 bases remaining between them. CDR3 sequence reads: CASTTIPTGELFF. CDR3 coding DNA: TGTGCCAGCACCACAATCCCCACCGGGGAGCTGTTTTTT.

The V call is TRBV18, the J call TRBJ1-4; no clear D. V lost 2 bases, J lost 8 bases, and 18 bases lay in between. Germline CDR1 and CDR2: KGHSH and LQKENI. The CDR3 has 16 residues. CDR3: CASSPRSGSGEEKLFF. CDR3 nucleotide sequence: TGTGCCAGCTCACCAAGGTCGGGGAGTGGAGAGGAAAAACTGTTTTTT.

The rearrangement joins TRBV7-3 to TRBJ2-2; D might be TRBD1 (5 bases). The germline V gene encodes CDR1 SGHTA and CDR2 FQGTGA. This CDR3 has 15 residues. The V gene lost 3 bases and the J gene lost 0 bases, with 8 bases spanning the gap. The CDR3 coding sequence is TGTGCCAGCAGCTTCAGGGCAACGAACACCGGGGAGCTGTTTTTT. Its translation: CASSFRATNTGELFF.

The chain carries TRBV27 and TRBJ1-5; 11 bases match TRBD1. Unmatched junction bases numbered 16, after V lost 5 bases and J lost 4 bases. CDR1 and CDR2 (germline): MNHEY, SMNVEV (reference sequence). This CDR3 contains 19 residues. The CDR3 coding sequence is TGTGCCAGCAGTCCCTTAAAACCGGGACAGGGGGGGAAGAATCAGCCCCAGCATTTT. Translation gives CASSPLKPGQGGKNQPQHF.

This clone has just a few counts. The CDR3 sequence: CASSFGMGEQFF. DNA of the CDR3: TGTGCCAGCAGCTTCGGGATGGGTGAGCAGTTCTTC. J is TRBJ2-1 and V is TRBV7-2; TRBD2 is a possible D gene (5 bases). Germline lookup yields CDR1 SGHTA and CDR2 FQGNSA. CDR3 size: 12 residues. Trimming pared 3 bases from V and 9 bases from J, leaving 9 bases between.

This clone was observed a single time. V gene TRBV28 combines with J gene TRBJ1-1; a weak D match, TRBD1 (6 bases). The CDR3 length is 14 residues. The ends were cut back, 7 bases at V and 6 bases at J, with 18 bases in the middle. Germline assignment: CDR1 MDHEN and CDR2 SYDVKM. CDR3 bases: TGTGCCAGCATAAGTCAGGGGACAAAACCTGAAGCTTTCTTT. This translates into CASISQGTKPEAFF.

The genes are TRBV9 and TRBJ2-1, with D possibly matching TRBD2 (5 bases). Trimming left V 0 bases short and J 1 base short, with 29 bases between. CDR1 is SGDLS, CDR2 YYNGEE, per germline. CDR3 size: 22 residues. The CDR3, as DNA: TGTGCCAGCAGCGTAGGGGATACGACTATGGCCCCCATTCCCGGATCCTACAATGAGCAGTTCTTC. Its translation is CASSVGDTTMAPIPGSYNEQFF.

V gene TRBV18 combines with J gene TRBJ2-2, with 9 bases matching TRBD1. This CDR3 has 15 residues. The V segment lost 3 bases and the J segment 6 bases; nucleotides outside the gene matches: 5. CDR1 and CDR2 (germline): KGHSH, LQKENI. CDR3 in DNA: TGTGCCAGCTCACCGGACAGGGGAGGCCCCGGGGAGCTGTTTTTT. Residues: CASSPDRGGPGELFF. Together with reference TRBV18 and TRBJ2-2, the CDR3 gives the full variable domain: NAGVMQNPRHLVRRRGQEARLRCSPMKGHSHVYWYRQLPEEGLKFMVYLQKENIIDESGMPKERFSAEFPKEGPSILRIQQVVRGDSAAYFCASSPDRGGPGELFFGEGSRLTVL.

The V gene is TRBV6-5, the J gene TRBJ2-7; 8 bases agree with TRBD1. Germline V CDR1 and CDR2: MNHEY, SVGAGI. V was clipped by 6 bases and J by 3 bases; unmatched bases: 4. The CDR3 sequence is 13 residues long. The CDR3 region has the DNA TGTGCCAGCAGGACAGGGGAAGTCTACGAGCAGTACGTC. It specifies CASRTGEVYEQYV.

This clone was observed a single time. The chain joins TRBV7-9 to TRBJ1-1, with 10 bases fitting TRBD1. Germline CDR1 and CDR2: SEHNR and FQNEAQ (reference sequence). Losses at the gene ends were 5 bases for V and 5 bases for J; bases not matched to a gene: 5. The CDR3 totals 14 residues. CDR3 sequence: CASSPRTGGTEAFF. The CDR3 DNA is TGTGCCAGCAGCCCGCGGACAGGGGGAACTGAAGCTTTCTTT.

This clone was found a few times. V and J are TRBV7-9 and TRBJ2-1; 7 bases map to TRBD2. Germline CDR1 SEHNR, CDR2 FQNEAQ (reference sequence). V trimming: 7 bases; J trimming: 0 bases; junction bases outside the gene matches: 3. The length of the CDR3 is 14 residues. The CDR3 loop reads CASTREASYNEQFF. The CDR3 bases are TGTGCCAGCACCCGGGAGGCCTCCTACAATGAGCAGTTCTTC. The whole variable domain, filled in from reference TRBV7-9 and TRBJ2-1, reads DTGVSQNPRHKITKRGQNVTFRCDPISEHNRLYWYRQTLGQGPEFLTYFQNEAQLEKSRLLSDRFSAERPKGSFSTLEIQRTEQGDSAMYLCASTREASYNEQFFGPGTRLTVL.

CDR3 nucleotide sequence: TGTGCCAGCGGACTAGCGGGGGGCAACCAAGAGACCCAGTACTTC. Translated: CASGLAGGNQETQYF. The gene calls are TRBV7-2 and TRBJ2-5, with 14 positions matching TRBD2. The CDR3 length is 15 residues. Germline V gene lookup returns CDR1 SGHTA and CDR2 FQGNSA. V lost 8 bases and J lost 0; bases outside the gene matches: 2.

The table lists this clone with a few counts. The chain uses TRBV4-1 and TRBJ1-2; 7 bases align to TRBD1. Per the germline V gene, CDR1 is MGHRA and CDR2 is YSYEKL. Trimming removed 0 bases from V and 8 bases from J; junction bases left unmatched: 12. The CDR3 is 16 amino acids. CDR3 nucleotides: TGCGCCAGCAGCCAAGATCCAACAGGGGTGTTACGGGGCTACACCTTC. The encoded protein is CASSQDPTGVLRGYTF.

This clone was counted only a few times. V is TRBV12-3 or TRBV12-4 and J is TRBJ1-4; TRBD1 is a possible D gene (6 bases). V was pared by 6 bases and J by 7 bases, with 9 bases between. This CDR3 region has 12 residues. CDR3 sequence (DNA): TGTGCCAGCAGCCGGGGGGCTGAAAAACTGTTTTTT. This translates into CASSRGAEKLFF.

The chain joins TRBV10-3 to TRBJ1-1; weak D call: TRBD1 (6 bases). CDR3 size: 15 residues. The V gene's germline CDR1 is ENHRY and CDR2 SYGVKD. Trimming pared 4 bases from V and 0 bases from J, leaving 12 bases between. The CDR3 reads CAISGYRVLNTEAFF. DNA for the CDR3: TGTGCCATCAGTGGCTACAGGGTATTGAACACTGAAGCTTTCTTT.

This chain uses TRBV18 with TRBJ1-5; no clear D. Per the germline V gene, CDR1 is KGHSH and CDR2 is LQKENI. Trimming stripped 6 bases from V and 2 bases from J, with 17 bases between. The CDR3 is 16 amino acids. The CDR3 region is CASSEGQPGGNQPQHF. As DNA, the CDR3 is TGTGCCAGCTCCGAAGGGCAACCCGGGGGCAATCAGCCCCAGCATTTT.

The V gene is TRBV7-8, the J gene TRBJ2-1, with D possibly matching TRBD1 (6 bases). The V end was cut by 4 bases, the J end by 11 bases, with 15 bases between. The CDR3 consists of 13 residues. Germline V gene sequence: CDR1 SGHVS, CDR2 FQNEAQ. The CDR3 DNA reads as TGTGCCAGCAGCTCCAGGACAGCTATTAAGCAGTTCTTC. Its protein is CASSSRTAIKQFF.

This clone was observed a handful of times. This chain links TRBV19 with TRBJ1-4, with a weak D call TRBD1 (6 bases). Trimming took 5 bases from V and 7 from J, leaving 14 bases between them. Germline V CDR1 and CDR2: LNHDA, SQIVND (reference sequence). This CDR3 region has 14 residues. CDR3 protein: CASSDSGVSEKLFF. The CDR3 region has the DNA TGTGCCAGTAGTGACTCAGGGGTGTCTGAAAAACTGTTTTTT.